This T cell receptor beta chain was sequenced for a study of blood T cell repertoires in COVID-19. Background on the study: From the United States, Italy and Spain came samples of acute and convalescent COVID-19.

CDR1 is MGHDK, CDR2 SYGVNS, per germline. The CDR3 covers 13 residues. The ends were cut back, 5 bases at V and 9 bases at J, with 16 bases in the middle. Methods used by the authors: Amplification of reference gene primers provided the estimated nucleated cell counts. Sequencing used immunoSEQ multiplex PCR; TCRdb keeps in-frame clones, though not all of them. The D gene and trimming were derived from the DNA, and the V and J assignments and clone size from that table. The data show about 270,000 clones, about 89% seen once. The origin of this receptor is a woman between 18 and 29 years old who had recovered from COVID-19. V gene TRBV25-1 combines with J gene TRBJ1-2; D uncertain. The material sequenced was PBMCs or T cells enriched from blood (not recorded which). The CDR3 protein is CASSSGTVKSYTF. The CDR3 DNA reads TGTGCCAGCAGTTCCGGCACAGTAAAGAGCTACACCTTC.